The 32 T cell receptor beta chains below were found in one sample sequenced in a study of blood T cell repertoires in COVID-19. TCRdb's table, derived via immunoSEQ multiplex PCR, lists solely in-frame clones and lacks some. The table records more than 40,000 clones, around nine tenths of them present only once. The sequencing input was peripheral blood. These receptors all come from a man aged 50-59 years with active COVID-19.

A single count supports this clone. V is TRBV5-1 and J is TRBJ1-4, with TRBD1 identical over 9 bases. The CDR3 consists of 16 residues. V trimming: 2 bases; J trimming: 7 bases; junction bases outside the gene matches: 9. CDR1 and CDR2 from the germline V gene are SGHRS and YFSETQ. This chain's CDR3 is CASSFGDRGEGEKLFF. The DNA of the CDR3 is TGCGCCAGCAGCTTCGGAGACAGGGGGGAAGGTGAAAAACTGTTTTTT.

The V gene is TRBV25-1, the J gene TRBJ1-2; D is perhaps TRBD1 (5 bases). V was cut by 6 bases and J by 4 bases, with 18 bases left in between. This CDR3 region has 15 residues. Germline V CDR1 and CDR2: MGHDK, SYGVNS. The CDR3 nucleotides read TGTGCCAGCAGGCCCGGGGGGTTGGGAAGCTATGGCTACACCTTC. Protein: CASRPGGLGSYGYTF.

The chain combines TRBV12-3 or TRBV12-4 with TRBJ1-2, with TRBD1 identical over 8 bases. V lost 5 bases to trimming and J lost 7 bases; unmatched junction nucleotides: 6. This CDR3 contains 13 residues. The CDR3 spells CASSPTGGGGYTF. The CDR3 DNA follows: TGTGCCAGCAGTCCAACAGGGGGAGGTGGCTACACCTTC.

This rearrangement joins TRBV27 to TRBJ2-7, with 10 positions matching TRBD1. The CDR3 sequence is 13 residues long. Trimming removed 5 bases from V and 3 bases from J; junction bases left unmatched: 1. Germline assignment: CDR1 MNHEY and CDR2 SMNVEV (reference sequence). The CDR3 nucleotides are TGTGCCAGCAGTCGGACAGGGGGCTACGAGCAGTACTTC. Amino acid sequence: CASSRTGGYEQYF.

This sequence joins TRBV6-2 or TRBV6-3 and TRBJ2-7, with D hard to call. The CDR3 consists of 14 residues. V lost 2 bases to trimming and J lost 6 bases, with 14 bases between them. From germline, CDR1 is MNHEY and CDR2 SVGEGT. The CDR3 coding sequence is TGTGCCAGCAGTTACCGAGACTCCGCCCGCGAGCAGTACTTC. The encoded protein is CASSYRDSAREQYF.

The gene calls are TRBV18 and TRBJ1-3, with D possibly TRBD1 on 6 matching bases. Trimming took off 5 bases at V and 0 bases at J, with 11 bases between the two ends. The CDR3 has 15 residues. Germline V CDR1 and CDR2: KGHSH, LQKENI. DNA for the CDR3: TGTGCCAGCTCAAGGGGACAAAACTCTGGAAACACCATATATTTT. Translation: CASSRGQNSGNTIYF. Drawing the rest from reference TRBV18 and TRBJ1-3, the complete variable domain is NAGVMQNPRHLVRRRGQEARLRCSPMKGHSHVYWYRQLPEEGLKFMVYLQKENIIDESGMPKERFSAEFPKEGPSILRIQQVVRGDSAAYFCASSRGQNSGNTIYFGEGSWLTVV.

CDR3: CASTERGRETQYF. The CDR3 region has the DNA TGTGCCAGTACAGAGAGGGGGAGAGAGACCCAGTACTTC. This rearrangement joins TRBV19 to TRBJ2-5; the D gene is possibly TRBD1 (6 bases). Trimming took off 7 bases at V and 4 bases at J, with 13 bases between the two ends. CDR1 is LNHDA, CDR2 SQIVND, per germline (reference sequence). This CDR3 spans 13 amino acids.

J is TRBJ2-5 and V is TRBV7-2, with D unclear. CDR1 and CDR2 from the germline V gene are SGHTA and FQGNSA. The CDR3 has 14 amino acids. Trimming stripped 2 bases from V and 1 base from J, with 8 bases between. CDR3 DNA sequence: TGTGCCAGCAGCTTAAGCGCCCTCCAAGAGACCCAGTACTTC. Its translation is CASSLSALQETQYF.

The table lists this clone with a few counts. The gene calls are TRBV18 and TRBJ1-1; possible D gene TRBD1, 6 bases. Looked up from germline, CDR1 is KGHSH and CDR2 is LQKENI. The length of the CDR3 is 16 residues. Deletions cut 2 bases from V and 7 bases from J, with 20 bases between. This CDR3 reads CASSPGQPFEGVEAFF. CDR3 DNA: TGTGCCAGCTCACCAGGACAGCCCTTCGAGGGAGTTGAAGCTTTCTTT.

This clone was recorded once. The V gene is TRBV2, the J gene TRBJ1-2, with D perhaps matching TRBD1 (6 bases). V lost 2 bases to trimming and J lost 4 bases, with 8 bases between them. Germline-derived CDR1 and CDR2 are SNHLY and FYNNEI. This CDR3 region has 13 residues. In nucleotides, the CDR3 is TGTGCCAGCAGTGAAACAGGGCCCTATGGCTACACCTTC. As protein: CASSETGPYGYTF.

The chain combines TRBV7-3 with TRBJ2-3; TRBD2 aligns across 14 bases. Trimming cost V 3 bases and J 5 bases; bases outside gene matches: 10. From germline, CDR1 is SGHTA and CDR2 FQGTGA. This CDR3 is built from 18 residues. CDR3 DNA sequence: TGTGCCAGCAGCTTGGGGCACGGACTAGCGGGGGGTGTAGATACGCAGTATTTT. It is translated as CASSLGHGLAGGVDTQYF.

The chain uses TRBV5-4 and TRBJ2-1, with a weak D call TRBD2 (6 bases). Trimming pared 4 bases from V and 3 bases from J, leaving 14 bases between. CDR3 length: 15 residues. Germline CDR1 reads SGHNT; CDR2 reads YYREEE (reference sequence). In nucleotides, the CDR3 is TGTGCCAGCAGCCTAGACACGGGGGACTACAATGAGCAGTTCTTC. Amino acids: CASSLDTGDYNEQFF.

The genes are TRBV24-1 and TRBJ2-3; D might be TRBD2 (6 bases). Germline values: CDR1 KGHDR, CDR2 SFDVKD. The CDR3 sequence is 15 residues long. Trimming cost V 3 bases and J 3 bases, with 12 bases left between them. The CDR3 region has the DNA TGTGCCACCAGTGATACTGCGGGACGAACAGATACGCAGTATTTT. Translated, it gives CATSDTAGRTDTQYF.

The chain uses TRBV18 and TRBJ1-4; 7 bases map to TRBD1. Germline CDR1 is KGHSH and CDR2 is LQKENI. V lost 6 bases and J lost 6; bases outside the gene matches: 10. The CDR3 consists of 15 residues. CDR3 residues: CASSLNRGGDEKLFF. In DNA, the CDR3 is TGTGCCAGCTCGCTCAACAGGGGTGGGGATGAAAAACTGTTTTTT. The whole variable domain, filled in from reference TRBV18 and TRBJ1-4, reads NAGVMQNPRHLVRRRGQEARLRCSPMKGHSHVYWYRQLPEEGLKFMVYLQKENIIDESGMPKERFSAEFPKEGPSILRIQQVVRGDSAAYFCASSLNRGGDEKLFFGSGTQLSVL.

This chain connects TRBV19 to TRBJ2-1; 9 bases align to TRBD1. Germline CDR1 reads LNHDA; CDR2 reads SQIVND (reference sequence). The CDR3 length is 16 residues. The V and J ends lost 3 bases and 0 bases, in that order; junction bases with no gene match: 3. The CDR3 DNA is TGTGCCAGTAGTATCGGACAGGGGAGCTCCTACAATGAGCAGTTCTTC. Translating gives CASSIGQGSSYNEQFF.

This clone was seen only a few times. This sequence joins TRBV4-1 and TRBJ2-1; TRBD2 matches at 9 bases. J was trimmed by 7 bases and V by 4 bases; bases with no gene match: 5. From germline, CDR1 is MGHRA and CDR2 YSYEKL. The CDR3 extends over 14 amino acids. The chain's CDR3 is CASSRLAAENEQFF. The CDR3, as DNA: TGCGCCAGCAGCCGACTAGCGGCCGAGAATGAGCAGTTCTTC.

This chain uses TRBV27 with TRBJ2-5; maybe TRBD1 (6 bases). The ends were cut back, 0 bases at V and 5 bases at J, with 13 bases in the middle. The CDR3 is made up of 15 amino acids. Germline V gives CDR1 MNHEY, CDR2 SMNVEV (reference sequence). CDR3 loop: CASSLSPRGDETQYF. CDR3 DNA: TGTGCCAGCAGTTTATCACCCAGGGGTGATGAGACCCAGTACTTC.

The rearrangement uses TRBV29-1 and TRBJ2-7; tentative D call: TRBD1 (6 bases). The V gene lost 1 base and the J gene lost 2 bases, with 24 bases spanning the gap. Germline-derived CDR1 and CDR2 are SQVTM and ANQGSEA. The CDR3 covers 18 residues. The CDR3 nucleotides are TGCAGCGTTGAAGGTTGGCGCAACAGTAGGACAGAAGCCTACGAGCAGTACTTC. Protein product: CSVEGWRNSRTEAYEQYF.

The V and J genes are TRBV6-5 and TRBJ1-2; TRBD1 is a possible D gene (6 bases). There are 15 residues in the CDR3. Trimming pared 5 bases from V and 6 bases from J, leaving 19 bases between. CDR1 is MNHEY and CDR2 is SVGAGI in the germline V gene. CDR3 sequence reads: CASSRQRGTRNGYTF. CDR3 DNA sequence: TGTGCCAGCAGTCGCCAGAGGGGGACAAGGAATGGCTACACCTTC.

The rearrangement links TRBV7-8 to TRBJ2-5; TRBD2 is a possible D gene (5 bases). V lost 5 bases and J 5 bases, leaving 12 bases between the germline ends. The CDR3 length is 13 residues. Germline values: CDR1 SGHVS, CDR2 FQNEAQ. This CDR3 reads CASSRGWIETQYF. The DNA of the CDR3 is TGTGCCAGCAGCCGCGGGTGGATTGAGACCCAGTACTTC.

V gene TRBV5-1 combines with J gene TRBJ2-3; D possibly corresponds to TRBD2 (7 bases). The length of the CDR3 is 15 residues. V was clipped by 5 bases and J by 1 base, with 14 bases between them. Germline V lookup: CDR1 SGHRS, CDR2 YFSETQ. The CDR3 DNA sequence: TGCGCCAGCAGAAGGGGGGGCGACGGCACAGATACGCAGTATTTT. Translation: CASRRGGDGTDTQYF.

CDR3 sequence: CAWSTGTDGYTF. The CDR3 DNA reads TGTGCCTGGAGTACAGGGACCGATGGCTACACCTTC. This sequence joins TRBV30 and TRBJ1-2, with D perhaps TRBD1 (6 bases). Trimming pared 2 bases from V and 6 bases from J, leaving 10 bases between. The CDR3 is 12 residues long. Germline CDR1 reads GTSNPN; CDR2 reads SVGIG (reference sequence).

V and J are TRBV2 and TRBJ1-2; 9 bases line up with TRBD1. Germline V gene lookup returns CDR1 SNHLY and CDR2 FYNNEI. V dropped 7 bases and J dropped 6; count of bases not matched to a gene: 6. This CDR3 region has 13 residues. Written as DNA, the CDR3 is TGTGCCAGCAACACAGGGGGCTGGGATGGCTACACCTTC. This sequence encodes CASNTGGWDGYTF.

CDR3: CASSPLGGQTSTDTQYF. The DNA for the CDR3 is TGTGCCAGCTCACCCCTCGGGGGACAGACTAGCACAGATACGCAGTATTTT. The rearrangement uses TRBV18 and TRBJ2-3; a weak D match, TRBD1 (7 bases). Trimming left V 3 bases short and J 0 bases short, with 16 bases between. The CDR3 extends over 17 amino acids. Germline CDR1 KGHSH, CDR2 LQKENI.

V gene TRBV19 combines with J gene TRBJ2-3, with unresolved D. CDR3 length: 14 amino acids. Trimming pared 3 bases from V and 6 bases from J, leaving 13 bases between. Germline values: CDR1 LNHDA, CDR2 SQIVND (reference sequence). This CDR3 is CASSIPGLGDTQYF. The CDR3 DNA reads TGTGCCAGTAGTATCCCGGGTCTCGGGGATACGCAGTATTTT.

This rearrangement joins TRBV5-6 to TRBJ2-5, with TRBD2 matching over 7 bases. With 1 base clipped from V and 9 bases from J, the junction kept 12 bases outside the gene matches. Germline V gives CDR1 SGHDT, CDR2 YYEEEE. The CDR3 runs to 15 residues. CDR3 sequence: CASSLTSVGDEAQYF. The CDR3 DNA reads TGTGCCAGCAGCTTGACTAGCGTGGGGGATGAGGCCCAGTACTTC.

This clone came up once. This chain links TRBV6-5 with TRBJ2-1; D possibly corresponds to TRBD1 (5 bases). The length of the CDR3 is 14 residues. Trimming removed 2 bases from V and 10 bases from J, with 15 bases in between. Per germline, CDR1 MNHEY and CDR2 SVGAGI. This chain's CDR3 is CASSYGVGAGEQFF. In DNA form, the CDR3 reads TGTGCCAGCAGTTACGGCGTTGGGGCAGGGGAGCAGTTCTTC.

V gene TRBV7-9 combines with J gene TRBJ2-7; no definite D call. From germline, CDR1 is SEHNR and CDR2 FQNEAQ (reference sequence). CDR3 size: 12 residues. V was trimmed by 4 bases and J by 9 bases, leaving 13 bases between them. Written as DNA, the CDR3 is TGTGCCAGCAGCTCAGGTCGGCAAGTGCAGTACTTC. This encodes CASSSGRQVQYF.

The J gene is TRBJ2-1, the V gene TRBV18, with 9 bases matching TRBD1. The length of the CDR3 is 15 residues. The germline gives CDR1 KGHSH, CDR2 LQKENI. J was trimmed by 6 bases and V by 4 bases; bases with no gene match: 7. CDR3 sequence (DNA): TGTGCCAGCTCACGGGGTGAGACAGGGGGCAATGAGCAGTTCTTC. It specifies CASSRGETGGNEQFF.

The chain couples TRBV2 to TRBJ2-1; the D gene is possibly TRBD2 (5 bases). CDR1 and CDR2 from the germline V gene are SNHLY and FYNNEI. V was cut by 6 bases and J by 2 bases, with 11 bases left in between. This CDR3 has 14 residues. CDR3 nucleotides: TGTGCCAGCAGGGAGGAGCCAGCCTACAATGAGCAGTTCTTC. Translated, it gives CASREEPAYNEQFF.

V gene TRBV28 combines with J gene TRBJ2-7; 12 positions match TRBD1. The CDR3 runs 14 residues. Germline V gene sequence: CDR1 MDHEN, CDR2 SYDVKM. Trimming cost V 6 bases and J 3 bases; bases outside gene matches: 3. The CDR3 protein is CASRGTGGFYEQYF. CDR3 nucleotides: TGTGCCAGCAGGGGGACAGGGGGCTTCTACGAGCAGTACTTC.

The V call is TRBV28, the J call TRBJ1-3; TRBD1 matches 8 bases. Trimming cost V 4 bases and J 0 bases; bases outside gene matches: 11. The CDR3 is made up of 18 amino acids. Germline assignment: CDR1 MDHEN and CDR2 SYDVKM. In nucleotides, the CDR3 is TGTGCCAGCAGTTCGACCGGGACAGGCCTTTCCTCTGGAAACACCATATATTTT. It yields the protein CASSSTGTGLSSGNTIYF.